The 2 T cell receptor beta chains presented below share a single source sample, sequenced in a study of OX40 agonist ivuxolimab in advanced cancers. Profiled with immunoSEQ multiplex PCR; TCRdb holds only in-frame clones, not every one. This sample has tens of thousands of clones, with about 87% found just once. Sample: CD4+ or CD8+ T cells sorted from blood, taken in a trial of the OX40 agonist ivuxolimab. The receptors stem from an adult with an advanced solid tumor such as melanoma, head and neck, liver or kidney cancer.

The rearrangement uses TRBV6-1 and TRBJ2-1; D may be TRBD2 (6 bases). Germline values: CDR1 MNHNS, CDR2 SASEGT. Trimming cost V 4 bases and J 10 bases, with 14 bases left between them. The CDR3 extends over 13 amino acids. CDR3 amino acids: CASSVRGGNEQFF. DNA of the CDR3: TGTGCCAGCAGTGTCCGTGGAGGGAACGAGCAGTTCTTC.

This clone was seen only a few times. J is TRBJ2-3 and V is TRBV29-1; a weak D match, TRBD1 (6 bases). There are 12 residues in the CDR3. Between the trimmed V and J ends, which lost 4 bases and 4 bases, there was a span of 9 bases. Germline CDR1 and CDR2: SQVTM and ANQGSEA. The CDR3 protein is CSVGGRADTQYF. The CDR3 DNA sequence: TGCAGCGTTGGGGGGCGGGCAGATACGCAGTATTTT.